Detailed here is one T cell receptor beta chain. Here the CDR3 omits its conserved ending phenylalanine or tryptophan, so a read error is the likely source. The sample is drawn from a study of blood T cells in healthy people across ages. The authors ran a second PCR of roughly 6 to 12 cycles using a sample-barcoded 5' primer and a J-beta primer mix. Each CDR3 protein gets one entry after TCRdb re-called the 5' RACE reads with MiXCR. The sample shows some 1.1 million distinct CDR3 sequences, around two fifths of them seen only once. Total RNA, at least 5 micrograms per sample, was extracted from PBMCs. The TCR comes from a man between 18 and 35 years old in good health. The sample taken for sequencing was blood.

CDR3 DNA sequence: TGCGCCAGCAGCCAAGATCAAGGGTCTCTTTACAATGAGCAGTTCTTG. This translates into CASSQDQGSLYNEQFL. The chain combines TRBV4-3 with TRBJ2-1; D unclear. The germline CDR1 and CDR2 sequences are LGHNA and YSLEER. V gave up 0 bases and J gave up 4 bases, with 13 bases separating them. This CDR3 has 16 amino acids.